Sequencing of this TCR beta chain was carried out in a study of T cells expressing NK-cell markers. Study results and limitations: The study left the HCMV specificity of expanded NKG2C+ T cell clones unresolved. Dominant NKG2C+ clonotypes were found to form roughly 1.0-7.0% of CD8+ T cells in over five donors. In several donors, dominant clonotypes made up about 28.3-65% of CD3+CD56-NKG2C+ cells.

CDR3 length: 14 amino acids. Turning to this clonotype: The antigen is undetermined.

TCRdb reanalyzed the 5' RACE reads and collapses them to one entry per CDR3 protein, without DNA. Seen in this sample are a few hundred thousand distinct CDR3 sequences; the ten most common clones hold more than 1.4%. Sequenced sample: blood T cells: a sorted CD56 or NKG2C T cell subset, CD4+ or CD8+ T cells, or bulk PBMC T cells (not recorded which). This sequence originates from a woman aged 45-59 years in good health. The V gene is TRBV12-3 or TRBV12-4, the J gene TRBJ2-7; TCRdb names TRBD1, which stays unverified in the absence of DNA. CDR3: CASSRSGTLIEQYF.